The clone carrying this TCR beta chain was recorded a few times. The target antigen is unknown. This sample was taken from a study of blood T cells in healthy people across ages. General study findings and limits: Underestimates were what the diversity estimates from one million T cells were considered to be. Diversity of TCR beta per million T cells declined in a roughly linear way with age. PBMC samples, being unsorted, prevented any conclusive comparison of naive and antigen-experienced cells.

The CDR3 has 16 amino acids. Germline CDR1 is SGHAT and CDR2 is FQDESV (reference sequence). The second PCR ran roughly 7 to 11 cycles with a sample-barcoded 5' primer and J-beta primers. TCRdb re-analysed the 5' RACE reads in MiXCR, keeping a single row per CDR3 protein. The sample holds 1.5 million to 2 million distinct CDR3 sequences, 35% to 50% seen once. The source is a human donor in good health. Input material: blood. V is TRBV11-1 and J is TRBJ2-5; D may correspond to TRBD1 or TRBD2 (6 bases each). TRBJ2-7 matches the DNA end more closely, so the J call is doubtful. The CDR3 protein is CASSFGGGGSGYEQYF. CDR3 nucleotides: TGTGCCAGCAGCTTCGGAGGGGGAGGTAGCGGCTACGAGCAGTACTTC.